The 5 T cell receptor beta chains below all came from one sample that was sequenced in a study of blood T cell repertoires in COVID-19. Profiling relied on immunoSEQ multiplex PCR, and the TCRdb table lists in-frame clones only, not all of them. The sample has under 95,000 clones, about 89% seen once; the top ten hold approximately 2.8%. The sequenced sample was peripheral blood. These TCRs come from a man aged 45-60 years with COVID-19, enrolled during active disease.

This clone was seen only once. V gene TRBV28 combines with J gene TRBJ2-7, with a weak D call TRBD1 (6 bases). Trimming removed 8 bases at V and 1 base at J, with 9 bases between. This CDR3 region has 12 residues. The germline V gene encodes CDR1 MDHEN and CDR2 SYDVKM. CDR3 protein: CASRTASYEQYF. In DNA, the CDR3 is TGTGCCAGCCGGACAGCTTCCTACGAGCAGTACTTC.

This sequence joins TRBV5-1 and TRBJ1-1, with 8 bases fitting TRBD1. The CDR3 spans 14 residues. With 4 bases clipped from V and 5 bases from J, the junction kept 7 bases outside the gene matches. Germline V gives CDR1 SGHRS, CDR2 YFSETQ. CDR3: CASSTQGAETEAFF. CDR3 coding DNA: TGCGCCAGCAGCACCCAGGGGGCAGAAACTGAAGCTTTCTTT. The full variable domain, its missing parts supplied by reference TRBV5-1 and TRBJ1-1, is KAGVTQTPRYLIKTRGQQVTLSCSPISGHRSVSWYQQTPGQGLQFLFEYFSETQRNKGNFPGRFSGRQFSNSRSEMNVSTLELGDSALYLCASSTQGAETEAFFGQGTRLTVV.

The chain couples TRBV5-6 to TRBJ2-7; no firm D call. CDR3 length equals 13 residues. Germline CDR1 and CDR2: SGHDT and YYEEEE. Between the trimmed V and J ends, which lost 6 bases and 7 bases, there was a span of 17 bases. In DNA form, the CDR3 reads TGTGCCAGCACCCGAGACGTGGAGAGGGAGCAGTACTTC. This codes for CASTRDVEREQYF. The full variable domain, its missing parts supplied by reference TRBV5-6 and TRBJ2-7, is DAGVTQSPTHLIKTRGQQVTLRCSPKSGHDTVSWYQQALGQGPQFIFQYYEEEERQRGNFPDRFSGHQFPNYSSELNVNALLLGDSALYLCASTRDVEREQYFGPGTRLTVT.

This chain joins TRBV19 and TRBJ1-1, with D unresolved. Germline CDR1 and CDR2: LNHDA and SQIVND (reference sequence). V dropped 4 bases and J dropped 5 bases, with 11 bases sitting between them. This CDR3 has 13 residues. CDR3 protein: CASSSRGGTEAFF. In DNA form, the CDR3 reads TGTGCCAGTAGTAGCCGGGGAGGTACTGAAGCTTTCTTT.

V and J are TRBV5-1 and TRBJ1-4, with TRBD1 as a possible D gene (6 bases). Germline CDR1 and CDR2: SGHRS and YFSETQ. CDR3 length: 14 amino acids. Trimming pared 3 bases from V and 7 bases from J, leaving 13 bases between. CDR3 DNA: TGCGCCAGCAGCTCACAGGGAGGGGTTGAAAAACTGTTTTTT. Its translation is CASSSQGGVEKLFF.